Listed below are T cell receptor beta chains from one sample, sequenced in a study of cytomegalovirus exposure and HLA in healthy donors. The repertoire was sequenced with immunoSEQ multiplex PCR; TCRdb's copy has only in-frame clones and lacks some. The sample has about 110,000 clones; roughly 80% are singletons. Sequencing was done on a sample of PBMCs. These receptors all stem from a female donor in good health and CMV-seropositive. The CDR3 runs from the conserved cysteine through the conserved F or W. A D gene is named only where the DNA matches it firmly.

j_call v_call d_call cdr3_aa
TRBJ2-1 TRBV11-2 TRBD2 CASSLDRTSGRTYNEQFF
TRBJ1-1 TRBV18 NA CASSFEGLLNTEAFF
TRBJ2-7 TRBV6-5 NA CASSSGDSAYEQYF
TRBJ1-3 TRBV18 NA CASSLGTGTSDTIYF
TRBJ2-7 TRBV18 NA CASSRTGTLSYEQYF
TRBJ1-4 TRBV27 TRBD1 CASSLAGGLTTNEKLFF
TRBJ1-2 TRBV27 NA CASTLRGGLVSYGYTF
TRBJ2-7 TRBV18 NA CASSPGGLSYEQYF
TRBJ1-2 TRBV4-1 NA CASSPGAAWVGGYTF
TRBJ2-5 TRBV27 NA CASSQNNRGWTQYF
TRBJ2-1 TRBV4-1 TRBD1 CASSPTGDPYNEQFF
TRBJ1-3 TRBV28 NA CASSLEALSGNTIYF
TRBJ1-5 TRBV28 NA CASSFQQGQPQHF
TRBJ2-1 TRBV19 TRBD2 CASSFTSGRGEQFF
TRBJ1-1 TRBV19 TRBD1 CASRLGDRENTEAFF
TRBJ2-5 TRBV6-1 TRBD1 CASRLQGQETQYF
TRBJ1-5 TRBV30 NA CAWSKVTGNQPQHF
TRBJ2-2 TRBV30 NA CAWSVPQDRPGELFF
TRBJ1-5 TRBV15 NA CATSTMDRGEGQPQHF
TRBJ2-7 TRBV28 NA CASSEPSRNYEQYF
TRBJ1-1 TRBV6-5 NA CASRDGGEAFF
TRBJ2-5 TRBV2 TRBD2 CASSVLAGVQETQYF
TRBJ1-2 TRBV30 NA CAWGGAVSNYGYTF
TRBJ2-1 TRBV28 NA CASSTGPRDYEQFF
TRBJ2-7 TRBV4-1 TRBD2 CASSQPQPGAGGEQYF
TRBJ1-4 TRBV9 TRBD1 CASSVSNPGQGSEKLFF
TRBJ2-2 TRBV7-2 NA CASSGGILDNTGELFF
TRBJ2-2 TRBV5-1 TRBD2 CASSPGTSGTGELFF
TRBJ1-1 TRBV6-5 NA CASSYGRGVAFF
TRBJ2-7 TRBV27 NA CASTKRSYEQYF
TRBJ2-3 TRBV9 NA CASSVVVVVGGPRDTQYF
TRBJ2-1 TRBV4-1 TRBD2 CASSPGQLGAGGPGNEQFF
TRBJ2-5 TRBV10-3 NA CAISEGGGATREAQYF
TRBJ1-1 TRBV7-2 NA CASSLFQGMNTEAFF
TRBJ2-7 TRBV7-2 TRBD2 CASSPSGRASYEQYF
TRBJ2-1 TRBV6-5 NA CASSRQSSYNEQFF
TRBJ2-7 TRBV5-4 TRBD2 CASSFDSGRLTYEQYF
TRBJ2-3 TRBV15 TRBD2 CATAGGGTSGRPSDTQYF
TRBJ2-5 TRBV10-3 NA CAISEHYSSETQYF
TRBJ1-5 TRBV6-6 NA CASSTGYRNQPQHF
TRBJ2-4 TRBV7-2 TRBD2 CASSFSSGGANIQYF
TRBJ2-6 TRBV7-3 NA CASSFLGGGSGANVLTF
TRBJ2-3 TRBV7-3 TRBD2 CASSDPGLAGTSTDTQYF
TRBJ2-6 TRBV4-3 NA CASSQVGSGANVLTF
TRBJ1-5 TRBV4-1 TRBD1 CASSQEIPTGGADQPQHF
TRBJ2-7 TRBV4-2 TRBD1 CASSQRDRGYEQYF
TRBJ2-1 TRBV6-6 TRBD2 CASTLAGGNEQFF
TRBJ2-1 TRBV27 TRBD1 CASSFGTVYNEQFF
TRBJ2-1 TRBV28 NA CASPGKGDPRNREQFF
TRBJ1-4 TRBV5-6 NA CASSLHRGVLDEKLFF
TRBJ1-2 TRBV2 NA CASSKVTGSYGYTF
TRBJ1-2 TRBV4-1 TRBD1 CASSGQGLYGYTF
TRBJ2-5 TRBV27 NA CASSLTGLLETQYF
TRBJ2-7 TRBV4-3 TRBD2 CASSQEIGGDLLGGGLYEQYF
TRBJ2-3 TRBV27 TRBD2 CASRKREGRSDTQYF
TRBJ1-1 TRBV7-2 TRBD1 CASSQQGLGQLLGTEAFF
TRBJ1-3 TRBV15 TRBD1 CATSRDRFSGNTIYF
TRBJ1-3 TRBV9 NA CASSVGGDSGNTIYF
TRBJ1-2 TRBV19 NA CASSPRGSDGYTF